Listed here are 8 T cell receptor beta chains from one sample, sequenced in a study of cytomegalovirus exposure and HLA in healthy donors. Researchers ran the PCR with 60 Vbeta and 13 Jbeta primers. Libraries were prepared by immunoSEQ multiplex PCR; TCRdb keeps only in-frame clonotypes and omits some of them. The profile shows about 98,000 clones, about 70% of them singletons. The sample was PBMCs. The receptors shown here come from a female donor in good health and CMV-seronegative.

This clone has a handful of counts. CDR3 sequence reads: CSARAGTAQYF. As DNA, the CDR3 is TGCAGTGCTAGAGCAGGGACAGCGCAGTATTTT. The chain joins TRBV20-1 to TRBJ2-3; TRBD1 matches 7 bases. CDR3 length equals 11 residues. CDR1 and CDR2 (germline): DFQATT, SNEGSKA (reference sequence). V lost 1 base, J lost 10 bases, and 2 bases stayed unmatched.

The chain employs TRBV18 and TRBJ1-4, with D possibly TRBD1 on 5 matching bases. Trimming removed 4 bases from V and 0 bases from J, with 15 bases in between. Germline V gene lookup returns CDR1 KGHSH and CDR2 LQKENI. The CDR3 has 17 residues. CDR3 loop: CASSLSTVLATNEKLFF. CDR3 nucleotides: TGTGCCAGCTCACTGTCGACAGTACTGGCAACTAATGAAAAACTGTTTTTT.

This clone was detected a few times. The V call is TRBV28, the J call TRBJ2-6; the D is unclear. The germline V and J ends were trimmed by 1 base and 0 bases, with 13 bases remaining between them. Germline lookup yields CDR1 MDHEN and CDR2 SYDVKM. CDR3 size: 18 residues. The CDR3 reads CASSLYVASSSGANVLTF. Here the CDR3 DNA reads TGTGCCAGCAGTTTATATGTAGCCTCTAGCTCTGGGGCCAACGTCCTGACTTTC.

V usage is TRBV19 and J usage is TRBJ1-5; 8 bases match TRBD1. After removal of 11 bases from V and 4 bases from J, the junction contained 7 bases not matched to a gene. Germline V gene sequence: CDR1 LNHDA, CDR2 SQIVND (reference sequence). The CDR3 runs to 13 residues. The CDR3 DNA reads TGTGCCGTTCGGGACAGGCCTAATCAGCCCCAGCATTTT. Its translation is CAVRDRPNQPQHF.

The genes are TRBV30 and TRBJ1-1; 8 positions agree with TRBD1. The CDR3 is 18 amino acids. Germline CDR1 reads GTSNPN; CDR2 reads SVGIG (reference sequence). Losses at the gene ends were 0 bases for V and 1 base for J; bases not matched to a gene: 13. CDR3 region: CAWSVWGSGGWSNTEAFF. CDR3 in DNA: TGTGCCTGGAGTGTGTGGGGTTCAGGGGGCTGGTCGAACACTGAAGCTTTCTTT.

The V and J genes are TRBV11-2 and TRBJ1-1, with D perhaps matching TRBD1 (6 bases). V was shortened by 1 base and J by 9 bases, with 12 bases between the two germline ends. The CDR3 totals 13 residues. Germline lookup yields CDR1 SGHAT and CDR2 FQNNGV. For the CDR3, the DNA is TGTGCCAGCAGCTTAGGAGGGGGACAAAAAGCTTTCTTT. It codes for CASSLGGGQKAFF.

For this clone: The junction and the germline gene differ at one end; a read error may be behind it. The V and J genes are TRBV27 and TRBJ2-7; the match to TRBD1 covers 8 bases. CDR3 length: 12 residues. Germline values: CDR1 MNHEY, CDR2 SMNVEV (reference sequence). The CDR3 nucleotides read TGTGCCAGCAGTCCCCGGACAGGGAGGACCCACTTC. It specifies CASSPRTGRTHF.

The chain couples TRBV6-5 to TRBJ2-6, with 7 positions matching TRBD1. The CDR3 extends over 15 amino acids. Unmatched junction bases numbered 5, after V lost 6 bases and J lost 3 bases. Germline CDR1 reads MNHEY; CDR2 reads SVGAGI. DNA for the CDR3: TGTGCCAGCAGGCGAGGGGGCGGTGGGGCCAACGTCCTGACTTTC. Translation gives CASRRGGGGANVLTF.